These 21 T cell receptor beta chains share one sample of origin, sequenced in a study of molecular identifiers for immune sequencing clone quantification. TCRdb ran MiXCR on the PCR reads and lists one entry per CDR3 protein. The sample has approximately 320,000 distinct CDR3 sequences, roughly 24% seen once. Sequencing was performed on naive CD8+ T cells from blood, with Jurkat cell RNA spiked in. Documented subset: FACS-sorted CD8+CD4-CCR7+CD45RA+ naive T cells. These receptors were obtained from a human donor in good health. Some libraries in this study had Jurkat cell RNA spiked in.

A note on this clonotype: Being one base from a much bigger clone, this may be a read error. The chain couples TRBV7-3 to TRBJ2-5, with 9 bases that match TRBD2. Per the germline V gene, CDR1 is SGHTA and CDR2 is FQGTGA. Germline trimming cut 4 bases from V and 5 bases from J; bases unmatched to any gene: 8. The CDR3 contains 15 residues. The DNA for the CDR3 is TGTGCCAGCAGCTATTTTAGCGGGAGTAGGGAGACCCAGTACTTC. As protein: CASSYFSGSRETQYF.

Concerning this clonotype itself: This may be a read error: a much more frequent sequence differs by one nucleotide. The chain joins TRBV2 to TRBJ1-4, with D uncertain. The germline gives CDR1 SNHLY, CDR2 FYNNEI. V was cut by 8 bases and J by 11 bases, with 12 bases left in between. The CDR3 is 11 amino acids. The CDR3: CASGEGRKLFF. CDR3 DNA: TGTGCCAGCGGCGAGGGCCGCAAACTGTTTTTT.

This chain uses TRBV5-1 with TRBJ1-2, with 7 nucleotides matching TRBD1. V shed 2 bases and J 4 bases; nucleotides not matched to a gene: 11. There are 16 residues in the CDR3. The germline V gene has CDR1 SGHRS and CDR2 YFSETQ. The CDR3, as DNA: TGCGCCAGCAGCTTAGATACAGGGGCTTCCCTCTATGGCTACACCTTC. Translated: CASSLDTGASLYGYTF.

The chain combines TRBV10-2 with TRBJ1-1; the D is unclear. Looked up from germline, CDR1 is WSHSY and CDR2 is SAAADI. V dropped 4 bases and J dropped 11 bases, with 20 bases sitting between them. This CDR3 has 14 residues. The CDR3, as DNA: TGCGCCAGCAGTGTTGGGGTTGCCATTAGAGAGGCTTTCTTT. Its translation: CASSVGVAIREAFF.

This clonotype appeared many times. V is TRBV5-1 and J is TRBJ2-3, with D perhaps TRBD1 or TRBD2 (5 bases each). Germline CDR1 reads SGHRS; CDR2 reads YFSETQ. This CDR3 comprises 17 residues. Trimming shortened V by 4 bases and J by 2 bases, and 20 bases separated the two germline ends. The CDR3 coding sequence is TGCGCCAGCAGCACAGCCACGGGACGGCTGTACACAGATACGCAGTATTTT. This codes for CASSTATGRLYTDTQYF.

The sample holds a few counts of this clonotype. V usage is TRBV7-9 and J usage is TRBJ2-7, with a weak D call TRBD1 (5 bases). Between the trimmed V and J ends, which lost 11 bases and 5 bases, there was a span of 19 bases. CDR3 length equals 13 residues. Germline V CDR1 and CDR2: SEHNR, FQNEAQ (reference sequence). The CDR3 spells CAYSSGARNEQYF. The CDR3, as DNA: TGTGCCTACTCCAGTGGGGCAAGGAACGAGCAGTACTTC. Full variable domain (remainder filled in from reference TRBV7-9 and TRBJ2-7): DTGVSQNPRHKITKRGQNVTFRCDPISEHNRLYWYRQTLGQGPEFLTYFQNEAQLEKSRLLSDRFSAERPKGSFSTLEIQRTEQGDSAMYLCAYSSGARNEQYFGPGTRLTVT.

This clonotype showed up just a few times. The chain carries TRBV7-8 and TRBJ2-3; 15 bases map to TRBD2. The germline V gene has CDR1 SGHVS and CDR2 FQNEAQ. Trimming at V came to 6 bases and at J to 3 bases, leaving 22 bases not matched to a gene. This CDR3 spans 22 amino acids. CDR3 residues: CASSSEVDGWTSGGAKTDTQYF. The CDR3 region has the DNA TGTGCCAGCAGTTCAGAAGTCGACGGGTGGACTAGCGGGGGGGCCAAGACAGATACGCAGTATTTT.

A word on this clonotype: A read error may produce the germline difference seen at one junction end. The V and J genes are TRBV12-5 and TRBJ1-1; D ambiguous. The CDR3 covers 17 residues. CDR1 is LGHNT and CDR2 is FRNRAP in the germline V gene. CDR3 sequence reads: CASGPPSPPPENTEAFF. DNA of the CDR3: TGTGCTAGTGGTCCCCCCAGCCCCCCCCCCGAGAACACTGAGGCTTTCTTT.

In this sample, this clonotype turned up a few times. V is TRBV25-1 and J is TRBJ1-5; D is undetermined. Germline loops: CDR1 MGHDK, CDR2 SYGVNS. The CDR3 totals 15 residues. The germline V and J ends were trimmed by 1 base and 4 bases, with 11 bases remaining between them. The CDR3 DNA is TGTGCCAGCAGTGAATCCGCGTCAGCGAATCAGCCCCAGCATTTT. Translating it yields CASSESASANQPQHF.

This clonotype appeared a few times. Written as DNA, the CDR3 is TGTGCCAGCAGCTTTCCCCCGGGACAGGGGGCGCTTGGGGCCAACGTCCTGACTTTC. Its protein product is CASSFPPGQGALGANVLTF. This chain uses TRBV7-9 with TRBJ2-6, with 12 bases aligning to TRBD1. V dropped 3 bases and J dropped 3; count of bases not matched to a gene: 9. CDR1 and CDR2 from the germline V gene are SEHNR and FQNEAQ (reference sequence). This CDR3 has 19 amino acids.

This clonotype was observed many times. The chain links TRBV7-2 to TRBJ2-5; D might be TRBD2 (6 bases). Trimming cost V 0 bases and J 2 bases, with 13 bases left between them. Germline CDR1 is SGHTA and CDR2 is FQGNSA. The CDR3 extends over 16 amino acids. CDR3 residues: CASSLADPEGQETQYF. In DNA form, the CDR3 reads TGTGCCAGCAGCTTAGCGGATCCGGAGGGTCAAGAGACCCAGTACTTC. The variable domain in full, completed from reference TRBV7-2 and TRBJ2-5, reads GAGVSQSPSNKVTEKGKDVELRCDPISGHTALYWYRQSLGQGLEFLIYFQGNSAPDKSGLPSDRFSAERTGGSVSTLTIQRTQQEDSAVYLCASSLADPEGQETQYFGPGTRLLVL.

This clonotype was picked up many times. The CDR3 DNA reads TGCAGTGCTAGAGATTGGAGCGGGGGGGCCCCAGATACGCAGTATTTT. It specifies CSARDWSGGAPDTQYF. The V call is TRBV20-1, the J call TRBJ2-3; 10 nucleotides align to TRBD2. Losses at the gene ends were 0 bases for V and 4 bases for J; bases not matched to a gene: 7. The CDR3 length is 16 residues. In germline, CDR1 is DFQATT, CDR2 SNEGSKA (reference sequence).

V gene TRBV2 combines with J gene TRBJ2-3, with no clear D. Trimming removed 0 bases from V and 2 bases from J, with 3 bases in between. This CDR3 comprises 13 residues. Germline V gene sequence: CDR1 SNHLY, CDR2 FYNNEI. In nucleotides, the CDR3 is TGTGCCAGCAGTGAAGCCAACACAGATACGCAGTATTTT. It encodes CASSEANTDTQYF.

This clonotype has ten or more counts. CDR3 region: CASSLQVTNTEAFF. The DNA of the CDR3 is TGTGCCAGCAGTTTACAGGTGACGAACACTGAAGCTTTCTTT. The chain is built from TRBV28 and TRBJ1-1; D is unresolved. Between the trimmed V and J ends, which lost 2 bases and 1 base, there was a span of 8 bases. CDR1 and CDR2 (germline): MDHEN, SYDVKM. The CDR3 length is 14 residues.

The chain links TRBV11-3 to TRBJ2-1; D remains unclear. Deletions cut 0 bases from V and 1 base from J, with 4 bases between. The CDR3 contains 14 residues. CDR1 and CDR2 from the germline V gene are SGHNT and YENEEA. CDR3 bases: TGTGCCAGCAGCTTAGATTGGTCCTACAATGAGCAGTTCTTC. Protein sequence: CASSLDWSYNEQFF.

On this clonotype itself: The junction does not match germline at one end; this may be a read error. J is TRBJ2-7 and V is TRBV6-5, with TRBD2 identical over 10 bases. From germline, CDR1 is MNHEY and CDR2 SVGAGI. The CDR3 sequence is 16 residues long. CDR3 in DNA: TGTGCCTGCAGTCCCGAACCTAGCGGGAGTTCCTACGAGCAGTACTTC. Residues: CACSPEPSGSSYEQYF.

Worth noting for this clonotype: The junction departs from germline at one end; a sequencing error may be responsible. The rearrangement joins TRBV11-2 to TRBJ2-5; D is unresolved. This CDR3 is built from 15 residues. The germline V gene encodes CDR1 SGHAT and CDR2 FQNNGV. The CDR3 loop is CASSIEAQIGETQYF. As DNA, the CDR3 is TGTGCCAGCAGCATAGAAGCGCAAATTGGGGAGACCCAGTACTTC.

This clonotype occurred many times. This rearrangement joins TRBV27 to TRBJ2-1, with 9 positions matching TRBD2. The V gene's germline CDR1 is MNHEY and CDR2 SMNVEV (reference sequence). CDR3 length: 14 amino acids. V shed 4 bases, J shed 12 bases, and the junction held 10 bases outside the gene matches. CDR3 in amino acids: CASSWGIAGVGQFF. The CDR3 nucleotides read TGTGCCAGCAGTTGGGGGATAGCGGGGGTCGGGCAGTTCTTC.

Of note for this clonotype: The CDR3 does not end in the conserved phenylalanine or tryptophan, so this is likely a read error. The chain uses TRBV5-4 and TRBJ1-1; the D is unclear. This CDR3 is built from 13 residues. V was cut by 4 bases and J by 1 base, with 8 bases left in between. Germline loops: CDR1 SGHNT, CDR2 YYREEE (reference sequence). The CDR3 DNA follows: TGTGCCAGCAGCCAAACAGCGAACACTGAAGCTTTCTAT. It yields the protein CASSQTANTEAFY.

This chain connects TRBV27 to TRBJ2-6; perhaps TRBD1 as D (6 bases). The V and J ends lost 6 bases and 4 bases respectively, with 22 bases between them. CDR1 and CDR2 (germline): MNHEY, SMNVEV (reference sequence). This CDR3 comprises 18 residues. DNA of the CDR3: TGTGCCAGCAGCCCAGCCCCGACAGGACCGTCGGGGGCCAACGTCCTGACTTTC. Residues: CASSPAPTGPSGANVLTF.

This clonotype was counted between two and nine times. This chain connects TRBV12-3 or TRBV12-4 to TRBJ1-3; D perhaps matches TRBD1 (5 bases). Trimming took 5 bases from V and 2 from J, leaving 16 bases between them. The CDR3 has 16 amino acids. CDR3 sequence (DNA): TGTGCCAGCAGTCCTGGGACCCGGACGGCTGGAAACACCATATATTTT. Protein sequence: CASSPGTRTAGNTIYF.